A selection of T cell receptor beta chains follows, all from one sample in a study of prognosis after radiotherapy for stage I lung cancer. TCRdb ran MiXCR on the multiplex PCR reads and lists one entry per CDR3 protein. The sample has over 45,000 distinct CDR3 sequences; about 25% are singletons. The sample consisted of PBMCs, taken before or after stereotactic body radiation therapy (not recorded which). These receptors were taken from a donor aged 50 or older with non-small cell lung cancer. The CDR3 runs from the conserved cysteine through the conserved F or W. The D gene is left open where the match is weak. Expanded clones are given a class, and other clones once, few, many or no size at all.

v_gene	abundance	d_gene	j_gene	CDR3nt	CDR3aa
TRBV10-2	-	-	TRBJ1-6	TGCGCCAGTGGATACACAGATTCTCATTCACCCATCCACTTT	CASGYTDSHSPIHF
TRBV4-1	-	TRBD1	TRBJ1-1	TGCGCCAGCAGCCAAGATTCAGGCAGGGGGACTGAAGCTTTCTTT	CASSQDSGRGTEAFF
TRBV19	many	TRBD2	TRBJ2-2	TGTGCCAGTAGTGCAACGGGACTAGCGGGGGGGGAGGTCACCGGGGAGCTGTTTTTT	CASSATGLAGGEVTGELFF
TRBV6-1	-	TRBD2	TRBJ2-7	TGTGCCAGCAGTACAGGACAAGCGGGGCACTACGAGCAGTACTTC	CASSTGQAGHYEQYF
TRBV28	many	-	TRBJ1-5	TGTGCCAGCAGCCCCGTGGAGTATAGCAATCAGCCCCAGCATTTT	CASSPVEYSNQPQHF
TRBV19	many	TRBD1	TRBJ1-2	TGTGCCAGTAGGCGGCAGGGGGAATACTATGGCTACACCTTC	CASRRQGEYYGYTF
TRBV6-1	many	TRBD1	TRBJ2-1	TGTGCCAGCAGTCATCGACAGGGGTCAAATGAGCAGTTCTTC	CASSHRQGSNEQFF
TRBV5-4	few	TRBD2	TRBJ2-1	TGTGCCAGCAGCTCCATGGGACTAGCGGGGGGTGCGGGGAATGAGCAGTTCTTC	CASSSMGLAGGAGNEQFF
TRBV6-2/TRBV6-3	many	TRBD1	TRBJ1-5	TGTGCCAGCGGAGGGGGCGCTGGCAATCAGCCCCAGCATTTT	CASGGGAGNQPQHF
TRBV30	many	-	TRBJ1-5	TGTGCCTGGGGGAGGGGGGAGGGTCCCCAGCATTTT	CAWGRGEGPQHF
TRBV28	many	TRBD1	TRBJ2-2	TGTGCCAGCAGCCGGACAGGGTACACCGGGGAGCTGTTTTTT	CASSRTGYTGELFF
TRBV7-3	many	-	TRBJ2-2	TGTGCCAGCTCCCCTGGCGGGTTTGCCGGGGAGCTGTTTTTT	CASSPGGFAGELFF
TRBV28	many	-	TRBJ1-1	TGTGCCAGCAAGACCGCTCCCTTAGGAACTGAAGCTTTCTTT	CASKTAPLGTEAFF
TRBV4-1	many	-	TRBJ1-4	TGCGCCAGCAGCCAAGGGGAAAAACTGTTTTTT	CASSQGEKLFF
TRBV27	medium-sized	TRBD1	TRBJ2-1	TGTGCCAGCAGTTTATCGGACAGGGGCTCGGGTGAGCAGTTCTTC	CASSLSDRGSGEQFF
TRBV20-1	many	-	TRBJ2-1	TGCAGTGCTAGGGGGGGCCGGCTCTTC	CSARGGRLF
TRBV19	many	-	TRBJ1-5	TGTGCCAGTAGTACACAGGGAGCCGATCAGCCCCAGCATTTT	CASSTQGADQPQHF
TRBV6-1	many	-	TRBJ1-5	TGTGCCAGCAGGCCAGGACCTTATAGCAATCAGCCCCAGCATTTT	CASRPGPYSNQPQHF
TRBV12-3/TRBV12-4	many	-	TRBJ2-3	TGTGCCAGCAATTCGTGGGCCACAGATACGCAGTATTTT	CASNSWATDTQYF
TRBV24-1	many	TRBD2	TRBJ2-1	TGTGCCACCAGTCGGGAGGGGGGCGGTGGCTACAATGAGCAGTTCTTC	CATSREGGGGYNEQFF
TRBV18	few	TRBD1	TRBJ2-4	TGTGCCAGCTCACCACAGGGACAGGCAAATTCAATGATGAACATTCAGTACTTC	CASSPQGQANSMMNIQYF
TRBV6-1	many	-	TRBJ1-3	TGTGCCAGCAAACTCAGGGAATCTGGAAACACCATATATTTT	CASKLRESGNTIYF
TRBV12-3/TRBV12-4	many	-	TRBJ2-1	TGTGCCAGCAGTTTAACCGAAGAGCAGTTCTTC	CASSLTEEQFF
TRBV6-1	many	-	TRBJ1-4	TGTGCCAGCAGTGAACTACGGACGGCCCCGGGCGAAAAACTGTTTTTT	CASSELRTAPGEKLFF
TRBV19	many	-	TRBJ1-1	TGTGCCAGTAGTACGCGGTACAGCCTGAACACTGAAGCTTTCTTT	CASSTRYSLNTEAFF
TRBV11-3	many	TRBD1	TRBJ2-7	TGTGCCAGCAGTTCACAGGGGGGCGGCGAGCAGTACTTC	CASSSQGGGEQYF
TRBV6-1	many	-	TRBJ2-2	TGTGCCAGCAGAGAAGTTCATGGAAACACCGGGGAGCTGTTTTTT	CASREVHGNTGELFF
TRBV12-3/TRBV12-4	many	-	TRBJ2-3	TGTGCCAGCAGTTTAGCCTCTCAGGATACGCAGTATTTT	CASSLASQDTQYF
TRBV20-1	many	-	TRBJ1-3	TGCAGTGCCCGCCTCGGGGCATTCTCTGGAAACACCATATATTTT	CSARLGAFSGNTIYF
TRBV3-1	many	-	TRBJ2-2	TGTGCCAGCAGCCCTTCGAAAACCGGGGAGCTGTTTTTT	CASSPSKTGELFF
TRBV2	many	-	TRBJ1-1	TGTGCCAGTCGCTGGTTGAACACTGAAGCTTTCTTT	CASRWLNTEAFF
TRBV15	many	TRBD1	TRBJ1-2	TGTGCCACCAGCAGAGCAGGTGTAGTGGCAGGGGGCGTCTATGGCTACACCTTC	CATSRAGVVAGGVYGYTF
TRBV28	many	-	TRBJ1-2	TGTGCCAGCAGTTGGGGACGGACTAACTATGGCTACACCTTC	CASSWGRTNYGYTF
TRBV7-9	many	-	TRBJ2-1	TGTGCCAGCAGCTTAGTGGCTAAAGAGCAGTTCTTC	CASSLVAKEQFF
TRBV6-1	many	TRBD1	TRBJ1-1	TGTGCCAGCAGTGGAGGACAGGGGGCGAGGACTGAAGCTTTCTTT	CASSGGQGARTEAFF